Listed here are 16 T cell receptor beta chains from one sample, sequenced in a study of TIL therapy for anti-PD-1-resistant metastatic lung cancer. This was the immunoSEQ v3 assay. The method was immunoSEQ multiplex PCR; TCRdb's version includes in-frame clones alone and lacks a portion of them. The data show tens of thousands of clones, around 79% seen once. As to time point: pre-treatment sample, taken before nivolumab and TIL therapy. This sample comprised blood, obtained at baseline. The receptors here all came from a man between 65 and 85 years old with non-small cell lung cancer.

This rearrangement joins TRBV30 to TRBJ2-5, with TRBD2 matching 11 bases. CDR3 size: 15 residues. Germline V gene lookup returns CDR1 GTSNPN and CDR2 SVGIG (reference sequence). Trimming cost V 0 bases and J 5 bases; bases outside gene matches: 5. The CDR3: CAWSVLRTSGETQYF. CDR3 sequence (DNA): TGTGCCTGGAGTGTACTCCGGACTAGCGGGGAGACCCAGTACTTC.

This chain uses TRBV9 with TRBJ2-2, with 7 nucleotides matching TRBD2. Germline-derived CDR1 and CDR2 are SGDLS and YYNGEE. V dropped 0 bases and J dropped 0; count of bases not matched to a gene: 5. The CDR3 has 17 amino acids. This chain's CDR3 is CASSVVGSGSNTGELFF. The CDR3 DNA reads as TGTGCCAGCAGCGTAGTCGGTAGCGGGTCGAACACCGGGGAGCTGTTTTTT.

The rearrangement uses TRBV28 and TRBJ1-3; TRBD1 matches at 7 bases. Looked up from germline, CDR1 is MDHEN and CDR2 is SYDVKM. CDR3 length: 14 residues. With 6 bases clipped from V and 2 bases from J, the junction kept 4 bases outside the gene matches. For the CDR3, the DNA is TGTGCCAGCAGCCGACAGGGAACTGGAAACACCATATATTTT. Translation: CASSRQGTGNTIYF.

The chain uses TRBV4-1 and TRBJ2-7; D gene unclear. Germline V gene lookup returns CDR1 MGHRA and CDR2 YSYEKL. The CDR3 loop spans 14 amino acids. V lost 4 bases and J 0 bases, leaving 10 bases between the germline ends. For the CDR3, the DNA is TGCGCCAGCAGCCTAGGAGTCGGCTCCTACGAGCAGTACTTC. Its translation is CASSLGVGSYEQYF.

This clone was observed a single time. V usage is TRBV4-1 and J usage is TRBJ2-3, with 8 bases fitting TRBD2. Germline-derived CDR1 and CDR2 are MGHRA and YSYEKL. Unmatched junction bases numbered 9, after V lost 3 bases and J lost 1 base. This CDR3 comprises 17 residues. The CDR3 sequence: CASSQTSAGARTDTQYF. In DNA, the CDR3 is TGCGCCAGCAGCCAGACTTCAGCGGGGGCTCGCACAGATACGCAGTATTTT.

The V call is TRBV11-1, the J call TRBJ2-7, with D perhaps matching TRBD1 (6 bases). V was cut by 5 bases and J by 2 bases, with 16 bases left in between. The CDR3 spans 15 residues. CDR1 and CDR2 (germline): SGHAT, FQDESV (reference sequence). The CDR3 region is CASSQKSGQTYEQYF. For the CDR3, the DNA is TGTGCCAGCAGCCAAAAGTCAGGACAGACCTACGAGCAGTACTTC. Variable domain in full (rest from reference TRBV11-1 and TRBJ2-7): EAEVAQSPRYKITEKSQAVAFWCDPISGHATLYWYRQILGQGPELLVQFQDESVVDDSQLPKDRFSAERLKGVDSTLKIQPAELGDSAMYLCASSQKSGQTYEQYFGPGTRLTVT.

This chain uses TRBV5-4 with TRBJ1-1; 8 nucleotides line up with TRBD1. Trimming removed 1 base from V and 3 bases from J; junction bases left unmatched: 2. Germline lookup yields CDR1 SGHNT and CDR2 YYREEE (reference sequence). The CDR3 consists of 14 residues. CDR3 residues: CASSLLDRDTEAFF. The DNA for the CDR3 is TGTGCCAGCAGCTTGTTGGACAGGGACACTGAAGCTTTCTTT.

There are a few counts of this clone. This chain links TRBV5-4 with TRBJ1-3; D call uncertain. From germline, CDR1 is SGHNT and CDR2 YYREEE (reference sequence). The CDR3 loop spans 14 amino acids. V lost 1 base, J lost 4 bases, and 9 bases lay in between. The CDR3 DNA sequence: TGTGCCAGCAGCTTGTCTCTGGGAGGAAACACCATATATTTT. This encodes CASSLSLGGNTIYF. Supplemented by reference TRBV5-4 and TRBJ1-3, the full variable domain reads ETGVTQSPTHLIKTRGQQVTLRCSSQSGHNTVSWYQQALGQGPQFIFQYYREEENGRGNFPPRFSGLQFPNYSSELNVNALELDDSALYLCASSLSLGGNTIYFGEGSWLTVV.

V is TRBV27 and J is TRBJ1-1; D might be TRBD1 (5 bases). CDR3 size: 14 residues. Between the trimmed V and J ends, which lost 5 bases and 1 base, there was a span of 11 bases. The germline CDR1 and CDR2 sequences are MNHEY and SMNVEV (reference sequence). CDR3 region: CASSVRDGNTEAFF. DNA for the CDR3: TGTGCCAGCAGTGTCCGGGACGGGAACACTGAAGCTTTCTTT.

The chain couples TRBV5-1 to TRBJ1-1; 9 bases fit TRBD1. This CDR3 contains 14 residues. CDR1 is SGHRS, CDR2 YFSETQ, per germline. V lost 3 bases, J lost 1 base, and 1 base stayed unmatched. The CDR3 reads CASSSGQGNTEAFF. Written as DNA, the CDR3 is TGCGCCAGCAGCTCGGGACAGGGGAACACTGAAGCTTTCTTT.

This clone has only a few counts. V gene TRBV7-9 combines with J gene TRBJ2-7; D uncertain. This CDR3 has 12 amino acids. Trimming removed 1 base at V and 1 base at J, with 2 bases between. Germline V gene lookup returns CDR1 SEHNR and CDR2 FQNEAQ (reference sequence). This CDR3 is CASSLVSYEQYF. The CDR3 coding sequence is TGTGCCAGCAGCTTAGTTTCCTACGAGCAGTACTTC.

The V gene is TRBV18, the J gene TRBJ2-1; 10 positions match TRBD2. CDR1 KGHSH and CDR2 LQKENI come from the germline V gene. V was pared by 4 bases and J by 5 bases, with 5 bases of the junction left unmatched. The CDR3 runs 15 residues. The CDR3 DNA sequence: TGTGCCAGCTCACGAACTAGCGGGGTCGACAATGAGCAGTTCTTC. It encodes CASSRTSGVDNEQFF.

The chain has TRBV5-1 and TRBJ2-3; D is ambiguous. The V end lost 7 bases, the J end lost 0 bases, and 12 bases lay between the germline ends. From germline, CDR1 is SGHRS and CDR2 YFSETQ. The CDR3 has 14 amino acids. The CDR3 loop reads CASLRAKSTDTQYF. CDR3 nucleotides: TGCGCCAGCTTACGGGCTAAAAGCACAGATACGCAGTATTTT.

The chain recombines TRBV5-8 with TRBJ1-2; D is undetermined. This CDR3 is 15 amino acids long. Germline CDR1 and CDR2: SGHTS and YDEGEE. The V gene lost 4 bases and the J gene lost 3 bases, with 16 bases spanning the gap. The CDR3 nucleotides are TGTGCCAGCAGCCGATCGGTTCCGTGGGACTATGGCTACACCTTC. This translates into CASSRSVPWDYGYTF.

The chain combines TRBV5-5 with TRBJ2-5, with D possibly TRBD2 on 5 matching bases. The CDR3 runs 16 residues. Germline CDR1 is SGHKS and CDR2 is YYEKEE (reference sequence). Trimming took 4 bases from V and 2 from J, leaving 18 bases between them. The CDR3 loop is CASSPFRTPSQETQYF. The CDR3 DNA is TGTGCCAGCAGCCCATTTCGGACTCCGTCTCAAGAGACCCAGTACTTC. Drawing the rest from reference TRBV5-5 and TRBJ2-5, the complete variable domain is DAGVTQSPTHLIKTRGQQVTLRCSPISGHKSVSWYQQVLGQGPQFIFQYYEKEERGRGNFPDRFSARQFPNYSSELNVNALLLGDSALYLCASSPFRTPSQETQYFGPGTRLLVL.

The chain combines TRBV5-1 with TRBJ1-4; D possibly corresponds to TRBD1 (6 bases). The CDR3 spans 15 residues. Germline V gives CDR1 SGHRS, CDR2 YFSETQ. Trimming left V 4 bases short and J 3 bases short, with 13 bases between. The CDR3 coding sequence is TGCGCCAGCAGCCCCCAAGGACAGTCTAATGAAAAACTGTTTTTT. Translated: CASSPQGQSNEKLFF.